Below, 18 T cell receptor beta chains from the same sample are listed, as sequenced in a study of blood T cells in healthy people across ages. Together with a sample-barcoded 5' primer, a J-beta primer mix was included in a second PCR lasting roughly 7 to 11 cycles. Each CDR3 protein is one row after TCRdb ran MiXCR on the 5' RACE reads. The data contain 1.5 million to 2 million distinct CDR3 sequences, roughly 28% of them seen just once; the ten biggest clones take up roughly 8.2%. Sequencing was done on a sample of blood. These receptor sequences come from a woman under 40 in good health.

This clonotype has at least ten counts. The V gene is TRBV20-1, the J gene TRBJ2-5; TRBD1 is a possible D gene (6 bases). The germline gives CDR1 DFQATT, CDR2 SNEGSKA (reference sequence). V was clipped by 5 bases and J by 7 bases, with 23 bases between them. CDR3 size: 15 residues. The DNA for the CDR3 is TGCAGTGCTCAGAAAGCGGTTACCCTAGGGGGGACCCAGTACTTC. This encodes CSAQKAVTLGGTQYF.

This clonotype was seen ten or more times. The chain's CDR3 is CASKTPGTVDYEQYF. CDR3 bases: TGCGCCAGCAAAACGCCCGGGACAGTTGACTACGAGCAGTACTTC. The V and J genes are TRBV10-2 and TRBJ2-7, with 7 nucleotides matching TRBD1. After removal of 7 bases from V and 3 bases from J, the junction contained 12 bases not matched to a gene. The CDR3 totals 15 residues. The germline gives CDR1 WSHSY, CDR2 SAAADI.

The chain carries TRBV19 and TRBJ1-2, with D possibly matching TRBD1 (5 bases). The CDR3 length is 13 residues. Germline V gene sequence: CDR1 LNHDA, CDR2 SQIVND (reference sequence). The V end was cut by 1 base, the J end by 8 bases, with 11 bases between. For the CDR3, the DNA is TGTGCCAGTAGTATAGTCGGGGCGACGGGCTACACCTTC. Protein: CASSIVGATGYTF.

This sequence joins TRBV14 and TRBJ2-4, with a tentative D call TRBD2 (6 bases). The CDR3 totals 12 residues. Trimming cost V 7 bases and J 15 bases, with 19 bases left between them. CDR1 SGHDN and CDR2 FVKESK come from the germline V gene. DNA of the CDR3: TGTGCCAGCAACCCCCCCGGACTATCTCGGTACTTC. Encoded protein: CASNPPGLSRYF. The full variable domain, in which reference TRBV14 and TRBJ2-4 provide the parts outside the CDR3, is EAGVTQFPSHSVIEKGQTVTLRCDPISGHDNLYWYRRVMGKEIKFLLHFVKESKQDESGMPNNRFLAERTGGTYSTLKVQPAELEDSGVYFCASNPPGLSRYFGAGTRLSVL.

The chain uses TRBV4-1 and TRBJ1-6; D is unresolved. In germline, CDR1 is MGHRA, CDR2 YSYEKL. Trimming pared 1 base from V and 4 bases from J, leaving 11 bases between. This CDR3 spans 16 amino acids. The DNA for the CDR3 is TGCGCCAGCAGCCAAGTAAACAGTTTATATAATTCACCCCTCCACTTT. Translation gives CASSQVNSLYNSPLHF.

This clonotype was seen only once. The chain links TRBV7-2 to TRBJ2-3, with D perhaps TRBD2 (6 bases). The CDR3 contains 16 residues. Germline CDR1 reads SGHTA; CDR2 reads FQGNSA. Trimming stripped 1 base from V and 0 bases from J, with 11 bases between. The CDR3 DNA reads as TGTGCCAGCAGCTTAGGAATTAGCGGCAGCACAGATACGCAGTATTTT. Its protein is CASSLGISGSTDTQYF.

V is TRBV27 and J is TRBJ2-7; D gene unclear. The V end lost 2 bases, the J end lost 1 base, and 9 bases lay between the germline ends. The CDR3 runs to 14 residues. Germline assignment: CDR1 MNHEY and CDR2 SMNVEV (reference sequence). The CDR3 spells CASSLIKGSYEQYF. In DNA, the CDR3 is TGTGCCAGCAGTTTAATTAAGGGTTCCTACGAGCAGTACTTC.

This clonotype was detected a few times. This chain connects TRBV24-1 to TRBJ2-1; 7 positions agree with TRBD2. With V trimmed by 2 bases and J by 9 bases, 3 bases remained unmatched. CDR3 length: 13 residues. Germline CDR1 and CDR2: KGHDR and SFDVKD. This CDR3 reads CATSDYGEGEQFF. The DNA of the CDR3 is TGTGCCACCAGTGATTATGGGGAGGGTGAGCAGTTCTTC.

This sequence joins TRBV3-1 and TRBJ2-7; TRBD2 agrees at 7 bases. The length of the CDR3 is 16 residues. After removal of 1 base from V and 2 bases from J, the junction contained 8 bases not matched to a gene. Germline CDR1 LGHDT, CDR2 YNNKEL (reference sequence). The CDR3 region has the DNA TGTGCCAGCAGCCAAGCTGGCGGGAGCATCGCCTACGAGCAGTACTTC. Translated: CASSQAGGSIAYEQYF.

V is TRBV5-1 and J is TRBJ2-1; the D is unclear. The CDR3 has 14 amino acids. The V end was cut by 0 bases, the J end by 10 bases, with 14 bases between. Germline values: CDR1 SGHRS, CDR2 YFSETQ. In DNA, the CDR3 is TGCGCCAGCAGCTTGGAGGGCCTGGAAACGGAGCAGTTCTTC. Protein product: CASSLEGLETEQFF.

Note on this clonotype: A clone one base away is much larger, so this may be a read error. The chain has TRBV5-1 and TRBJ2-1; D remains ambiguous. The CDR3 extends over 13 amino acids. Germline-derived CDR1 and CDR2 are SGHRS and YFSETQ. The CDR3 sequence: CTSSLGRTNEQFF. The CDR3 nucleotides are TGCACCAGCAGCTTGGGTCGAACGAACGAGCAGTTCTTC.

This clonotype has just a few counts. This chain connects TRBV20-1 to TRBJ1-4; tentative D call: TRBD1 (6 bases). The germline V gene encodes CDR1 DFQATT and CDR2 SNEGSKA (reference sequence). The CDR3 extends over 16 amino acids. Trimming cost V 3 bases and J 7 bases, with 21 bases left between them. For the CDR3, the DNA is TGCAGTGCTAGTAGCCTTTTCGGGGGCGGAGTTGAAAAACTGTTTTTT. It encodes CSASSLFGGGVEKLFF.

With respect to this clonotype: This could be a read error, since a much larger clone is one nucleotide away. It is likely a read error, because the conserved phenylalanine at the end of the CDR3 is missing. The chain joins TRBV10-3 to TRBJ2-1, with TRBD2 matching over 12 bases. The germline gives CDR1 ENHRY, CDR2 SYGVKD. There are 14 residues in the CDR3. The CDR3 spells CAIRPSGRGNEQFV. The CDR3 bases are TGTGCCATCAGGCCTAGCGGGAGGGGCAATGAACAGTTCGTC.

This clonotype was seen only a few times. This chain uses TRBV29-1 with TRBJ2-1; D ambiguous. Trimming pared 7 bases from V and 3 bases from J, leaving 10 bases between. The CDR3 extends over 12 amino acids. Germline V gene sequence: CDR1 SQVTM, CDR2 ANQGSEA. CDR3 region: CSGGDDYNEQFF. CDR3 in DNA: TGCAGCGGTGGAGACGACTACAATGAGCAGTTCTTC.

The chain couples TRBV6-6 to TRBJ2-3; 10 bases align to TRBD2. CDR3 size: 15 residues. Germline V gives CDR1 MNHNY, CDR2 SVGAGI (reference sequence). The J segment lost 2 bases and the V segment lost 6 bases, leaving 5 bases of the junction unmatched. CDR3 sequence: CASRISGRNTDTQYF. DNA of the CDR3: TGTGCCAGCAGGATTAGCGGGAGGAACACAGATACGCAGTATTTT.

The chain links TRBV6-1 to TRBJ2-3; 7 bases map to TRBD2. Germline loops: CDR1 MNHNS, CDR2 SASEGT. The CDR3 has 16 amino acids. With 7 bases clipped from V and 3 bases from J, the junction kept 13 bases outside the gene matches. Here the CDR3 DNA reads TGTGCCAGCAAGGTTGGGGGGGGAGGAGGTACAGATACGCAGTATTTT. Its translation: CASKVGGGGGTDTQYF.

This clonotype was found many times. This chain uses TRBV14 with TRBJ2-3; the D gene is possibly TRBD2 (5 bases). V lost 1 base, J lost 0 bases, and 11 bases lay in between. CDR1 SGHDN and CDR2 FVKESK come from the germline V gene. This CDR3 is built from 16 residues. This CDR3 is CASSQGGRGSTDTQYF. The CDR3 DNA follows: TGTGCCAGCAGCCAAGGAGGACGGGGTAGCACAGATACGCAGTATTTT.

The chain joins TRBV20-1 to TRBJ1-4; D not certain. This CDR3 is built from 11 residues. Trimming stripped 6 bases from V and 8 bases from J, with 10 bases between. Per germline, CDR1 DFQATT and CDR2 SNEGSKA (reference sequence). As DNA, the CDR3 is TGCAGTGCCTATAGAGGGGAAAAACTGTTTTTT. It specifies CSAYRGEKLFF.